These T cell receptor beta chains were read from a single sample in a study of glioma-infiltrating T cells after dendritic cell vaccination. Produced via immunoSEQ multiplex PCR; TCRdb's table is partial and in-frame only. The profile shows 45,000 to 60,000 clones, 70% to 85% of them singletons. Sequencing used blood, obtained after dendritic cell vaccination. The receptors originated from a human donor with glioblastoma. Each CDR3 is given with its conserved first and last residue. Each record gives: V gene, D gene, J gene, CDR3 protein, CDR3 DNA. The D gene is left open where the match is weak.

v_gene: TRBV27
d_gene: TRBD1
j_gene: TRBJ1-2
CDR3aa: CASRPGQGLTHYGYTF
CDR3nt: TGTGCCAGCAGGCCGGGACAGGGCTTAACCCACTATGGCTACACCTTC

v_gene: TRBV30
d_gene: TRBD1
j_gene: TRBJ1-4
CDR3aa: CAWSTGQVWEKLFF
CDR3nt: TGTGCCTGGAGTACCGGACAGGTGTGGGAAAAACTGTTTTTT

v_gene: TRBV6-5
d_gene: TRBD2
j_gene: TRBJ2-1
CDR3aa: CASSGGELYSEQFF
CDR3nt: TGTGCCAGCAGCGGGGGGGAACTCTACAGTGAGCAGTTCTTC

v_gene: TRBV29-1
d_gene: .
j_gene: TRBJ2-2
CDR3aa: CSVEEEGWNTGELFF
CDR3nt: TGCAGCGTTGAAGAAGAGGGTTGGAACACCGGGGAGCTGTTTTTT

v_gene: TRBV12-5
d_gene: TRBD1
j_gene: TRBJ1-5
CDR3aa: CASGLVVTGQGDNQPQHF
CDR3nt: TGTGCTAGTGGTTTGGTAGTCACAGGACAGGGGGACAATCAGCCCCAGCATTTT

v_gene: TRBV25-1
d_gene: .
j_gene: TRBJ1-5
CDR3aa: CASSEDMSNQPQHF
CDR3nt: TGTGCCAGCAGTGAAGACATGAGCAATCAGCCCCAGCATTTT

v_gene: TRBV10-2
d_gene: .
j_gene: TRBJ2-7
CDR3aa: CASRGRTAYEQYF
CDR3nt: TGCGCCAGCAGGGGGCGGACGGCCTACGAGCAGTACTTC

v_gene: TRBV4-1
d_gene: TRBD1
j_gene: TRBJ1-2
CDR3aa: CASSRGPGGSYGYTF
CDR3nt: TGCGCCAGCAGCCGAGGCCCAGGGGGCAGTTATGGCTACACCTTC

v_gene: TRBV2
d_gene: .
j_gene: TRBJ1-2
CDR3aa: CASRSRSEDYGYTF
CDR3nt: TGTGCCAGCAGATCTCGGTCAGAGGACTATGGCTACACCTTC

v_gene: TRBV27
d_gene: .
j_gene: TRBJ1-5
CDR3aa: CARESAPQHF
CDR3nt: TGTGCCCGCGAATCCGCCCCCCAGCATTTT

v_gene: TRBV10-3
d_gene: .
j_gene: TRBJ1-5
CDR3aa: CAIQVSINQPQHF
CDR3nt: TGTGCCATCCAAGTTAGTATCAATCAGCCCCAGCATTTT

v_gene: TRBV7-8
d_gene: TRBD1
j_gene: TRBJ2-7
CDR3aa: CASSNDRGSPYEQYF
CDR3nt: TGTGCCAGCAGCAACGACAGGGGTAGCCCCTACGAGCAGTACTTC

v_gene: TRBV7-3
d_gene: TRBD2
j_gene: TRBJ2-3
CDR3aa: CASSLGLAADTQYF
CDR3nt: TGTGCCAGCAGCTTGGGACTAGCGGCAGATACGCAGTATTTT

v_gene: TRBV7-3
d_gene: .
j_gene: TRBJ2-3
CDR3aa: CASSLTGGRDTQYF
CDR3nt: TGTGCCAGCAGCTTAACAGGGGGAAGAGATACGCAGTATTTT

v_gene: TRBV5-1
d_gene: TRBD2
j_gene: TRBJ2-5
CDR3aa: CASSLVSSGGETQYF
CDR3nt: TGCGCCAGCAGCTTGGTCTCTAGCGGGGGTGAGACCCAGTACTTC

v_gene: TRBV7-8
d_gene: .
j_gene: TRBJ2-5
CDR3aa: CASRSTGTQETQYF
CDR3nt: TGTGCCAGCAGGAGTACAGGAACTCAAGAGACCCAGTACTTC

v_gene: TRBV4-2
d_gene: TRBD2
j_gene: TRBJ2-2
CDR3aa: CASRSSGGNTGELFF
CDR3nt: TGTGCCAGCAGATCAAGCGGGGGAAACACCGGGGAGCTGTTTTTT